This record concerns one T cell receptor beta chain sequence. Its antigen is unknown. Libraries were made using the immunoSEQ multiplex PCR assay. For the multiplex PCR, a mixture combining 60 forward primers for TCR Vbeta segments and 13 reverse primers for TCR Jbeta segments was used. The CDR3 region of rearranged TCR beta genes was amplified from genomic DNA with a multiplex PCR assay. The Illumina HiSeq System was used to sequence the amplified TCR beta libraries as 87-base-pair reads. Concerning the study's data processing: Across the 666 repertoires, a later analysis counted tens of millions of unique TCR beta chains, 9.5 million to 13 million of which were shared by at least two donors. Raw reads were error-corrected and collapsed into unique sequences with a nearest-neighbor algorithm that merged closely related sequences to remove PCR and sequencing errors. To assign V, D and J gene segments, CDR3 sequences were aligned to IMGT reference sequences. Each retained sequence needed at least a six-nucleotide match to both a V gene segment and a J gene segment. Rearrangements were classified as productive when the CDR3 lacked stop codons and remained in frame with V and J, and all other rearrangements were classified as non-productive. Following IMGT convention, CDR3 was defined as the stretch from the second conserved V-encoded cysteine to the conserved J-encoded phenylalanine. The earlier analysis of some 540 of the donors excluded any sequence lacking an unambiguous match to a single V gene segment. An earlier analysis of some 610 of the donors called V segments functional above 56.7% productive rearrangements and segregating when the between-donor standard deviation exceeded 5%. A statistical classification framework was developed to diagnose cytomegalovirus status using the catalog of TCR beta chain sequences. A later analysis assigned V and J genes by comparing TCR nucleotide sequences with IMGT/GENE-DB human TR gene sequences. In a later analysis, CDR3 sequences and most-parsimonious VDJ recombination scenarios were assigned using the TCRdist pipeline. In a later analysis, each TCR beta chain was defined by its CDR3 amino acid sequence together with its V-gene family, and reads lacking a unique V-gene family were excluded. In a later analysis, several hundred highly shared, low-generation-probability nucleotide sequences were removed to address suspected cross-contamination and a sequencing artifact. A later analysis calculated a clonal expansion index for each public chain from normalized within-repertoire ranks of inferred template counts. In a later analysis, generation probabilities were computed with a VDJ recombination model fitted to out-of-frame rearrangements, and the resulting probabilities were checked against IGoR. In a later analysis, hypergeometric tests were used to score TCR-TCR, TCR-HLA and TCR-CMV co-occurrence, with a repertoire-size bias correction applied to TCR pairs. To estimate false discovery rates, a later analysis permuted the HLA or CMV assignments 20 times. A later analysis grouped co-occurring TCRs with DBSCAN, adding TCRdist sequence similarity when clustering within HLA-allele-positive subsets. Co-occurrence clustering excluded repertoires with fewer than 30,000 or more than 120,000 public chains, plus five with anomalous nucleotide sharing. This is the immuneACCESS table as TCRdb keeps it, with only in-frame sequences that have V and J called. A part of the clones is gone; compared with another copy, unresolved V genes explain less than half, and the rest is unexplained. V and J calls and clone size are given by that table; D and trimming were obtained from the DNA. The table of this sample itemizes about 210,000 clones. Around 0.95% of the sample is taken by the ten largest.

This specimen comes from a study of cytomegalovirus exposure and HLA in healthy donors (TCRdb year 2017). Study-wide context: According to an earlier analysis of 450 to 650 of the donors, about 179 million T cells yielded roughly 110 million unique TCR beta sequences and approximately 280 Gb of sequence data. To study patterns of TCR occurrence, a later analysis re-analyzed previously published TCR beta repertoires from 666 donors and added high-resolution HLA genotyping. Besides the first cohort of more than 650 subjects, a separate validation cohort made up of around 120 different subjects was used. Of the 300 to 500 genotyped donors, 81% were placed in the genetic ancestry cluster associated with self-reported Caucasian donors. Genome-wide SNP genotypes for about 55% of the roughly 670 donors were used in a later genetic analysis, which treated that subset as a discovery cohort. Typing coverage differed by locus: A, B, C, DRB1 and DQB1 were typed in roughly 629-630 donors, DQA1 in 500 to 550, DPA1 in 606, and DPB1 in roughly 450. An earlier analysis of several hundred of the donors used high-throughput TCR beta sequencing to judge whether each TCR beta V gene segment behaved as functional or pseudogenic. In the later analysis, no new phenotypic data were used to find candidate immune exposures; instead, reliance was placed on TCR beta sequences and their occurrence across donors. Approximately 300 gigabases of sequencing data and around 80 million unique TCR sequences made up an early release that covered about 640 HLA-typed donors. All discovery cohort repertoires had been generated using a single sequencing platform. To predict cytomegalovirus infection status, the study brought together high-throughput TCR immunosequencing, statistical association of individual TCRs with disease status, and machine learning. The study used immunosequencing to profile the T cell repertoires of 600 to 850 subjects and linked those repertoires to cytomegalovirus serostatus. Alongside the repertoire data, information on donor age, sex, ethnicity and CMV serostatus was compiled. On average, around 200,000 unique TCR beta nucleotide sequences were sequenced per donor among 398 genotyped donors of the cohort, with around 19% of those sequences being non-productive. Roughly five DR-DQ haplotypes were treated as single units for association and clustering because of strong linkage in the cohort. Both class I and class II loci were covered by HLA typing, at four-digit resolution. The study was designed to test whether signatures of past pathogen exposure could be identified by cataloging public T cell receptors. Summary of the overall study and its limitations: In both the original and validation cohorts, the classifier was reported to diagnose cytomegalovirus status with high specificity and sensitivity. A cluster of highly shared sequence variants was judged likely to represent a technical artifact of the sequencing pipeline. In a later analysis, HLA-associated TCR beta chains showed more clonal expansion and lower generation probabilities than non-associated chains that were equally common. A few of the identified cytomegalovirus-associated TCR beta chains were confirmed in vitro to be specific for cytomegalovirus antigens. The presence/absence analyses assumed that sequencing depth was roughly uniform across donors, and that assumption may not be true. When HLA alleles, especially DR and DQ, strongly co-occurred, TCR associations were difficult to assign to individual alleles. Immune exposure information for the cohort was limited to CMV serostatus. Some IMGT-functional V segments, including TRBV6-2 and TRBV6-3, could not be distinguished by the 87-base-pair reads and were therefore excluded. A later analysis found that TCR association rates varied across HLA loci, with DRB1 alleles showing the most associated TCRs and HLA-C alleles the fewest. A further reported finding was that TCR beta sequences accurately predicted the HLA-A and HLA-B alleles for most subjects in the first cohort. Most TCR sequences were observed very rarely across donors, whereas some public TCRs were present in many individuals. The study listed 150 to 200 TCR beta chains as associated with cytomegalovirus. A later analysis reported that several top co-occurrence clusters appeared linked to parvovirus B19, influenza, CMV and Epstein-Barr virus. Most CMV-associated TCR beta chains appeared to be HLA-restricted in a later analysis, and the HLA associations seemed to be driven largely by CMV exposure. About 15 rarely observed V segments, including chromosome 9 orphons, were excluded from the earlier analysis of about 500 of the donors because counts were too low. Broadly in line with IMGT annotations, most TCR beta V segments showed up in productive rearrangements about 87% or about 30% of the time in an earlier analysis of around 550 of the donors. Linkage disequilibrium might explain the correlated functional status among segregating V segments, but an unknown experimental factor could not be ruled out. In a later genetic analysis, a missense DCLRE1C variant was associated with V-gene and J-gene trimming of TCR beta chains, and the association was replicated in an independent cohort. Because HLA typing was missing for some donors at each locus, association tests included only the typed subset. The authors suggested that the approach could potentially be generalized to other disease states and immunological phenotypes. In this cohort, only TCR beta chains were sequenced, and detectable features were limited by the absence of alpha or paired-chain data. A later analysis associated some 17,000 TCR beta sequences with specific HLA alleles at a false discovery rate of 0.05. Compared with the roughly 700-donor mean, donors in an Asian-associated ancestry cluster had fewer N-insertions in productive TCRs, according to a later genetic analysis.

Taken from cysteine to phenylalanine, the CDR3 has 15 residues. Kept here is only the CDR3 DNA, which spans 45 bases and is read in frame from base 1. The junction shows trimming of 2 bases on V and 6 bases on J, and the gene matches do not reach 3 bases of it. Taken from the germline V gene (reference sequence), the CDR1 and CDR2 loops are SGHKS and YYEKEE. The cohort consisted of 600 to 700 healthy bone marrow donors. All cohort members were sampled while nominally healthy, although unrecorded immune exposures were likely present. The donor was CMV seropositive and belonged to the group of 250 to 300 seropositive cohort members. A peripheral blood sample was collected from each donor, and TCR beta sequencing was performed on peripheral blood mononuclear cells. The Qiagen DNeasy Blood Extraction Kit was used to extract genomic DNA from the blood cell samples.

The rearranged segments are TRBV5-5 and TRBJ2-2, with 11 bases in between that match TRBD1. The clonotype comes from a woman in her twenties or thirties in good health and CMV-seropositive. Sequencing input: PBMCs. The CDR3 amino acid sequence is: CASSFWDRGAGELFF. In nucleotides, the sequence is TGTGCCAGCAGCTTTTGGGACAGGGGGGCCGGGGAGCTGTTTTTT.